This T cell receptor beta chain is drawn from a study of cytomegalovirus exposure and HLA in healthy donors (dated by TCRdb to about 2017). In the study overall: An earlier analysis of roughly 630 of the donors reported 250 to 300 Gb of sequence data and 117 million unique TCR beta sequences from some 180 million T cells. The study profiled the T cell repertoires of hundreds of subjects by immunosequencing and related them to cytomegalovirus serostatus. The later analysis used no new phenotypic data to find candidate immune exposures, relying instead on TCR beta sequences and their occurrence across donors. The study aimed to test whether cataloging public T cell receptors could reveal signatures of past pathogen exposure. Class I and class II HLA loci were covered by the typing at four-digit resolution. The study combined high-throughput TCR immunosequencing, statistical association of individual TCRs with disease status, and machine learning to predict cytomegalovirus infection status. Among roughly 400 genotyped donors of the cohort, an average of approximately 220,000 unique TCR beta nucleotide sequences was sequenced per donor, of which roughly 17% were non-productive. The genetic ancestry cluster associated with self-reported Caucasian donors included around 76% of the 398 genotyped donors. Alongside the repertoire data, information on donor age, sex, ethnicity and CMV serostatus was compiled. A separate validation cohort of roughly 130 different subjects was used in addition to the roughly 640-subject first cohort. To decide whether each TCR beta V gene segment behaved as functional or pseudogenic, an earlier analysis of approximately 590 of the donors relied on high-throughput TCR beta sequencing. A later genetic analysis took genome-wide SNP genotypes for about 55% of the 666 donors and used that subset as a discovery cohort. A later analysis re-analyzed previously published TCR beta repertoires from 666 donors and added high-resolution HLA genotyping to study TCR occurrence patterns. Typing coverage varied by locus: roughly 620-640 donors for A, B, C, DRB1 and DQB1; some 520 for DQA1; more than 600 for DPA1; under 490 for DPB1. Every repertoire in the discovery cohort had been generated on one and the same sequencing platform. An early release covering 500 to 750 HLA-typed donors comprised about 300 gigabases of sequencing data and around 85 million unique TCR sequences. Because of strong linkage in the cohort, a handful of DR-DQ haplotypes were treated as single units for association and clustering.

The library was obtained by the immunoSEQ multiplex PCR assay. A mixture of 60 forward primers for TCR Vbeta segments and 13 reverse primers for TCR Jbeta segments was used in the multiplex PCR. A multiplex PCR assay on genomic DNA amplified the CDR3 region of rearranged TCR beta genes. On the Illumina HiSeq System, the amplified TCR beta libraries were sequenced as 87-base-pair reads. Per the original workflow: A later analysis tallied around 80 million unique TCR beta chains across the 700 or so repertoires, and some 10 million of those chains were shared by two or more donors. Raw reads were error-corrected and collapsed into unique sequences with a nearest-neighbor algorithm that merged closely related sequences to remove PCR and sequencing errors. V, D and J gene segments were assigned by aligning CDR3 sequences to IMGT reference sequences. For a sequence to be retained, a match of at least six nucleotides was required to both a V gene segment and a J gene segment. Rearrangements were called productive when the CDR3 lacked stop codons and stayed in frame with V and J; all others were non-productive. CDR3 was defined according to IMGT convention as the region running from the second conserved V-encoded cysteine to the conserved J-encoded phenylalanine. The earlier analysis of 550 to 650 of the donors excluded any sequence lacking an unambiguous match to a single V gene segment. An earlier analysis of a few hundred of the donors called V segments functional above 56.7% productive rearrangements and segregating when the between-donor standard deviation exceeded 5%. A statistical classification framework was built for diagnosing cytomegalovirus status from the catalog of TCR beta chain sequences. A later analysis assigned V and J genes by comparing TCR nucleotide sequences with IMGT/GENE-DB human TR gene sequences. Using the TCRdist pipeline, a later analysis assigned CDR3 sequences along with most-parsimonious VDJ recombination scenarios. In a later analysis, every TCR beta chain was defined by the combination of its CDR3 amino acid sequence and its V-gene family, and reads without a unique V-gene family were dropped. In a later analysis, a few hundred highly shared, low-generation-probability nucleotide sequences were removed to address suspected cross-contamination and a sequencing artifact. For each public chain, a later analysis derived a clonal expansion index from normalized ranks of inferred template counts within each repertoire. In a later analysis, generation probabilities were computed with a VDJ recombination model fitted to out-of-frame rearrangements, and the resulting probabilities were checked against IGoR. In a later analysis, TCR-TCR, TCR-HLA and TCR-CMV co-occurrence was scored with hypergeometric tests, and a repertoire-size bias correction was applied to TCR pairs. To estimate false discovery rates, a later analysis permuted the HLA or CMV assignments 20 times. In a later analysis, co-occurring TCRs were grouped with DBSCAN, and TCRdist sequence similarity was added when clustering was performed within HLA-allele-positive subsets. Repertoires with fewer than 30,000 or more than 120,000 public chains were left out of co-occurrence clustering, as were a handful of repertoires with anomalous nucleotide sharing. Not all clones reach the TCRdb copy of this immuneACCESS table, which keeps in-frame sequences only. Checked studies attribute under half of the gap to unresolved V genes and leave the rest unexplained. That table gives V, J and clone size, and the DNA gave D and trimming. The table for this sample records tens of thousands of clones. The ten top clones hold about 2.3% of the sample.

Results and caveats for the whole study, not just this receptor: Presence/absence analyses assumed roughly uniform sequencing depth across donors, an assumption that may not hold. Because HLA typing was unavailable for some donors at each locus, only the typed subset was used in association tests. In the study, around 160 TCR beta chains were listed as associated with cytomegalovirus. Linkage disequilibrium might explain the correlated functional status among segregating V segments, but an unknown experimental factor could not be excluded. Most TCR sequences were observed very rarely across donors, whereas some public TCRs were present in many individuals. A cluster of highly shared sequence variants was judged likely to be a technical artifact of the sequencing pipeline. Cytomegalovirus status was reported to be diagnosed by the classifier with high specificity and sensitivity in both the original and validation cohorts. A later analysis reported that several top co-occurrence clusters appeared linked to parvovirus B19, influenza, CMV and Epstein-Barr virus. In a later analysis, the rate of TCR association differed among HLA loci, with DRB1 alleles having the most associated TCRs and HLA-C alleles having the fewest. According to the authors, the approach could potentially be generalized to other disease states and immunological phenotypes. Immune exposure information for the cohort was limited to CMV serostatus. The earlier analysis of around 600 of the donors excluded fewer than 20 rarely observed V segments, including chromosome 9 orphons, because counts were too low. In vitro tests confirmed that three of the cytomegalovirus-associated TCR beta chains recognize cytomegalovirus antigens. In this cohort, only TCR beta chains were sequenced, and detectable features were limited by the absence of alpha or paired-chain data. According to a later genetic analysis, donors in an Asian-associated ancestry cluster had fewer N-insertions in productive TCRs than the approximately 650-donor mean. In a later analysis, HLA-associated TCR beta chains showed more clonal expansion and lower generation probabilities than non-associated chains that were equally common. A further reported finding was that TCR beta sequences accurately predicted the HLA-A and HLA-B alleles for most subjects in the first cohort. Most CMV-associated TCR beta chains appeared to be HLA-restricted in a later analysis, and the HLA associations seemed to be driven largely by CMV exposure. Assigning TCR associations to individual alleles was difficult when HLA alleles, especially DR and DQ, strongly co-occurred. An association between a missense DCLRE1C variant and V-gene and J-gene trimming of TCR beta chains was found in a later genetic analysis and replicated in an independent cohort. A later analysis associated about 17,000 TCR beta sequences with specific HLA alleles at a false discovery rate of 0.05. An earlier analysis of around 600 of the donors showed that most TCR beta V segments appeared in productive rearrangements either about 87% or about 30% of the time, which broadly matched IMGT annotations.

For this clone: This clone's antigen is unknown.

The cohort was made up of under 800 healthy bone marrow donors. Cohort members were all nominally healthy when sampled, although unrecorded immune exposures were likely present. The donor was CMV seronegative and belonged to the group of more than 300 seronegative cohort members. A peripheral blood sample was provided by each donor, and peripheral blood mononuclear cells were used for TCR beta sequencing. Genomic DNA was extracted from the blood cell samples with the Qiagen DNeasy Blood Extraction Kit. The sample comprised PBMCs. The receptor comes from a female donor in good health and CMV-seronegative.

The CDR3 in this case is CASSLVQPETQYF. The DNA is as follows: TGTGCCAGCAGCTTAGTACAGCCAGAGACCCAGTACTTC. Recombination joined TRBV11-1 with TRBJ2-5; no D gene is confidently identified. As encoded in the germline V gene (reference sequence), CDR1 is SGHAT while CDR2 is FQDESV. From the cysteine through the phenylalanine, the CDR3 covers 13 amino acids. The CDR3 DNA has 39 bases and is translated from base 1. V gives up 1 base and J gives up 4 bases, and the segment between their germline ends measures 7 bases. With all but the CDR3 taken from the reference TRBV11-1 and TRBJ2-5 genes, the full variable domain is: EAEVAQSPRYKITEKSQAVAFWCDPISGHATLYWYRQILGQGPELLVQFQDESVVDDSQLPKDRFSAERLKGVDSTLKIQPAELGDSAMYLCASSLVQPETQYFGPGTRLLVL.